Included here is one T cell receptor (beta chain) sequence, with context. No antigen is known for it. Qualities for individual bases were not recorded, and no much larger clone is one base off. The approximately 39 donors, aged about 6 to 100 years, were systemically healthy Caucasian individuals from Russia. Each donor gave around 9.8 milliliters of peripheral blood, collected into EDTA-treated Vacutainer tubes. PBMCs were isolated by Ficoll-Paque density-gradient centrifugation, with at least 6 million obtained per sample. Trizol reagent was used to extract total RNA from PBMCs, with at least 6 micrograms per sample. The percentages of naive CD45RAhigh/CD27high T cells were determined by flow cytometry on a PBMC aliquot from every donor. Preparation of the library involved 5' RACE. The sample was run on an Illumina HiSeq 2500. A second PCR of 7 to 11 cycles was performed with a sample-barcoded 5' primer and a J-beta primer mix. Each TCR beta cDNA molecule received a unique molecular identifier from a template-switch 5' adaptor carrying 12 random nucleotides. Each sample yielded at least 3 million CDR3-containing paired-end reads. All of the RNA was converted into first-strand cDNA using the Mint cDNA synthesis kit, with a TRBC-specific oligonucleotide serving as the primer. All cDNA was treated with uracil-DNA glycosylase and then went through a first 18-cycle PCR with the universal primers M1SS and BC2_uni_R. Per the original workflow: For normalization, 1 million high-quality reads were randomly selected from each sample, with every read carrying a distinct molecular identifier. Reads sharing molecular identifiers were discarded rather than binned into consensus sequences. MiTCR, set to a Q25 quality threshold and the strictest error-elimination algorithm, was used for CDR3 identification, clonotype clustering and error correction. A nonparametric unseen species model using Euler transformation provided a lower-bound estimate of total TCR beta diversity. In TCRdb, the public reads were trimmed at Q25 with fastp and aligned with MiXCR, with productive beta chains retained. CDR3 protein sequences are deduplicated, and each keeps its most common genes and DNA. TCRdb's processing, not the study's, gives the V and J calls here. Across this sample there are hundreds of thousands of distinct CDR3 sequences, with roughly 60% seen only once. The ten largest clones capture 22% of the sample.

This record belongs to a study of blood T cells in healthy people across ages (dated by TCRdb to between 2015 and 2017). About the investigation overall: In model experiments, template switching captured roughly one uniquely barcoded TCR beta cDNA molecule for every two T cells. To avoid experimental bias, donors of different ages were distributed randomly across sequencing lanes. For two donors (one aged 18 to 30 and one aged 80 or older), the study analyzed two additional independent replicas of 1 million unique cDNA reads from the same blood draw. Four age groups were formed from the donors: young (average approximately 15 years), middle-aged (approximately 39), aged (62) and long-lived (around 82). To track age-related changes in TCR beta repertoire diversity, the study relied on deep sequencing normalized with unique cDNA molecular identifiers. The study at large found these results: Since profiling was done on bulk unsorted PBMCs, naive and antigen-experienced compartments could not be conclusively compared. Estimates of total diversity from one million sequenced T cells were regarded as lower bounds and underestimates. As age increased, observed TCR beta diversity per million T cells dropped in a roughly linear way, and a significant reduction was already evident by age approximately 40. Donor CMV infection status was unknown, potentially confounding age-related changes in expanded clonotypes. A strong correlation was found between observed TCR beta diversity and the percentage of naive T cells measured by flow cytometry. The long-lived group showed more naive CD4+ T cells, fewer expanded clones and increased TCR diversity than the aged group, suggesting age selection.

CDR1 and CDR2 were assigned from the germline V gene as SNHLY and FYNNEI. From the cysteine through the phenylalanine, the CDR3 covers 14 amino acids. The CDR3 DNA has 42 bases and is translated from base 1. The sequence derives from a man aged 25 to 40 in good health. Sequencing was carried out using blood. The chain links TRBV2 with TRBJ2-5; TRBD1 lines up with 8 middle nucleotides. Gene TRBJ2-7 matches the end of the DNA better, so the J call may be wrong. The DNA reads TGTGCCAGCAGTCGGAGACAGGGGAACGACGAGCAGTACTTC. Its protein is CASSRRQGNDEQYF.